Included here is one T cell receptor beta chain sequence, with context. The antigen remains unidentified. J gave up 2 bases and V 2 bases, and 5 bases lay outside the gene matches. Germline V gene lookup returns CDR1 SGHTA and CDR2 FQGNSA. The CDR3 is made up of 15 amino acids. These data originate in a study of T cell responses to AZD1222 COVID-19 vaccine. Study-wide context: The study pooled second doses at about 4 or about 12 weeks.

Overall study results and limits: A reported finding is that nearly half of spike-specific TCRs target unmutated variant regions.

Assay used: immunoSEQ multiplex PCR; TCRdb lists only in-frame clones, some missing. The sample has some 140,000 clones, about 90% seen once; the top ten hold more than 5.5%. The sequence came from an adult in good health. This chain uses TRBV7-2 with TRBJ2-5; 7 bases line up with TRBD2. Here the sequenced sample was peripheral blood, taken on day 0 of AZD1222 vaccination. CDR3 amino acids: CASSLTGTTQETQYF. CDR3 in DNA: TGTGCCAGCAGCTTAACCGGGACTACACAAGAGACCCAGTACTTC.